This TCR beta chain was captured in a study of OX40 agonist ivuxolimab in advanced cancers. Study information: Patients' therapy was ivuxolimab, an antibody that acts as an agonist of OX40 (CD134). Earlier anti-PD-1, anti-PD-L1 or anti-CTLA-4 therapy was permitted; around 40% had received some.

V shed 4 bases and J shed 3 bases, with 7 bases lying between them. Germline V gene sequence: CDR1 MRHNA, CDR2 SNTAGT. The CDR3 has 12 residues. Notes on the study in general: Which antigen the expanded peripheral T cells recognized is unknown.

On this clone: Its target is not known.

Profiling relied on immunoSEQ multiplex PCR, and the TCRdb table lists in-frame clones only, not all of them. This sample has tens of thousands of clones, with 90% to 95% found just once. This sequence was found in an adult with an advanced solid tumor such as melanoma, head and neck, liver or kidney cancer. This specimen consisted of CD4+ or CD8+ T cells sorted from blood, obtained in a trial of the OX40 agonist ivuxolimab. The V call is TRBV6-4, the J call TRBJ2-7; perhaps TRBD2 as D (6 bases). CDR3 sequence: CASSATSYEQYF. The CDR3, as DNA: TGTGCCAGCAGTGCGACTAGCTACGAGCAGTACTTC.